This T cell receptor beta chain was identified in a study of response to subunit inactivated influenza vaccine. TCRdb redid the calling of the RT-PCR reads with MiXCR, one entry per CDR3 protein. The repertoire has almost 600,000 distinct CDR3 sequences, around 15% of them found once; the top ten carry around 10%. The study's findings and limits: Few additional T cells are recruited per seasonal influenza vaccination, authors suggested.

This clonotype has a handful of counts. What it binds is not known. The source of this sequence is a man aged 50-59 years who received an inactivated influenza vaccine. The material sequenced was PBMCs from blood, taken roughly 12 days after vaccination.

The CDR3 reads CASSYVAAPGVEQYF. The CDR3 nucleotides read TGTGCCAGCAGTTACGTTGCGGCACCCGGGGTCGAGCAGTACTTC. The chain recombines TRBV6-5 with TRBJ2-7, with a weak D call TRBD2 (5 bases). Trimming took off 2 bases at V and 6 bases at J, with 17 bases between the two ends. This CDR3 contains 15 residues. Germline V gene lookup returns CDR1 MNHEY and CDR2 SVGAGI.